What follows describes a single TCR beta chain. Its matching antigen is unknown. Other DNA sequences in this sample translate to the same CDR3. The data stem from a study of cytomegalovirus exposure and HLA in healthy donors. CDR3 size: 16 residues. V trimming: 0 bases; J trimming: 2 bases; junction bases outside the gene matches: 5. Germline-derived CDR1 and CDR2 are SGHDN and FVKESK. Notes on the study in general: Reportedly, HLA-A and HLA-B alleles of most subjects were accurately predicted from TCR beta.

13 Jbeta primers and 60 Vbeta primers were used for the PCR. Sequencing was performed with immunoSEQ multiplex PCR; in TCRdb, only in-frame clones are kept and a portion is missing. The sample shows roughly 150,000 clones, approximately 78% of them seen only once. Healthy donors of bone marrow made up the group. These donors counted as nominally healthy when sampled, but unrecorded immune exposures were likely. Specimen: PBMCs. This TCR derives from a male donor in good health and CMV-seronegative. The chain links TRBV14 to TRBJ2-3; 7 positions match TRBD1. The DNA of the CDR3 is TGTGCCAGCAGCCAAGATCCAGGGGGATACACAGATACGCAGTATTTT. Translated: CASSQDPGGYTDTQYF.